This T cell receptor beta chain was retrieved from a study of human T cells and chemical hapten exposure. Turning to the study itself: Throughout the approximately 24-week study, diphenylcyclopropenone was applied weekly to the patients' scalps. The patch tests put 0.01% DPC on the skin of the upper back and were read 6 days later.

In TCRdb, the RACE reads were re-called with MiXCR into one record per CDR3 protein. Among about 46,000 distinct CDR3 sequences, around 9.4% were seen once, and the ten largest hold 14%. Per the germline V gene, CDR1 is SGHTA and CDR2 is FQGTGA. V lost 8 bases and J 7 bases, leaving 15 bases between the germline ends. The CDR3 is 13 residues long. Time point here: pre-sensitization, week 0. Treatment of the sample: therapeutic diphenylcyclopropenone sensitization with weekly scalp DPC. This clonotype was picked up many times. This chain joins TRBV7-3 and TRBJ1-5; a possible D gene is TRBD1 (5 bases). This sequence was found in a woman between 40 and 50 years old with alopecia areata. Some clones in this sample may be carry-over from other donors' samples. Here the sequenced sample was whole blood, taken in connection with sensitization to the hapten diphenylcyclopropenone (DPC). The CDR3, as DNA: TGTGCCAGCGGGGAAGGTGGGACCCAGCCCCAGCATTTT. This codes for CASGEGGTQPQHF.